This record concerns one T cell receptor (beta chain) sequence. In this sample, this clonotype turned up a few times. Its antigen specificity is not known. Base qualities are missing; no much larger clone stands one base away. The germline V gene sets CDR1 to SGHNT and CDR2 to YENEEA. Counted from cysteine to phenylalanine, this CDR3 has 15 amino acids. Only the CDR3 region is kept as DNA, spanning 45 bases read in frame from base 1. V is trimmed back by 1 base and J by 8 bases, and the junction contains 6 bases that no gene match accounts for. This specimen comes from a study of blood T cells in healthy people across ages (dated by TCRdb to 2015 to 2017). General notes on the study: In model experiments, template switching captured roughly one uniquely barcoded TCR beta cDNA molecule for every two T cells. The study measured age-related changes in TCR beta repertoire diversity using deep sequencing normalized with unique cDNA molecular identifiers. The donors were split into four age groups: young (average about 15 years), middle-aged (more than 35), aged (around 67) and long-lived (82). The study analyzed two additional independent replicas of 1 million unique cDNA reads from the same blood draw for two donors, one aged 18 to 29 and one aged 80 or older. To avoid experimental bias, donors of different ages were spread randomly across the sequencing lanes. General findings and caveats noted by the study authors: Because the CMV infection status of the donors was unknown, age-related changes in expanded clonotypes may potentially have been confounded. Estimates of total diversity based on one million sequenced T cells were considered lower bounds and underestimates. As age increased, observed TCR beta diversity per million T cells dropped in a roughly linear way, and a significant reduction was already evident by age 40. Conclusive comparison of naive and antigen-experienced compartments was prevented by the profiling of bulk unsorted PBMCs. The percentage of naive T cells measured by flow cytometry correlated strongly with observed TCR beta diversity. Compared with the aged group, the long-lived group had more naive CD4+ T cells, fewer expanded clones and increased TCR diversity, suggesting age selection.

Systemically healthy Caucasian individuals from Russia, 35 to 50 in total and aged about 6 to 90 years, were included as donors. About 10 milliliters of peripheral blood were collected from each donor into EDTA-treated Vacutainer tubes. PBMCs were isolated by Ficoll-Paque density-gradient centrifugation, with at least 6 million obtained per sample. Trizol reagent was used to extract total RNA from the PBMCs, yielding at least 5 micrograms per sample. For every donor, an aliquot of PBMCs went through flow cytometry to measure the percentages of naive CD45RAhigh/CD27high T cells. Libraries were prepared through 5' RACE. The instrument was an Illumina HiSeq 2500. A second about 7 to 12 cycle PCR used a sample-barcoded 5' primer and a J-beta primer mix. A unique molecular identifier was introduced onto each TCR beta cDNA molecule by a template-switch 5' adaptor carrying 12 random nucleotides. Each sample yielded at least 2.5 million CDR3-containing paired-end reads. First-strand cDNA was synthesized from all RNA with the Mint cDNA synthesis kit, primed by a TRBC-specific oligonucleotide. All cDNA was treated with uracil-DNA glycosylase and then went through a first 18-cycle PCR with the universal primers M1SS and BC2_uni_R. As for how the authors treated the data: For normalization, 1 million high-quality reads, each with a distinct molecular identifier, were randomly selected from each sample. Reads sharing molecular identifiers were discarded rather than binned into consensus sequences. MiTCR, with a Q25 quality threshold and the strictest error-elimination algorithm, was used for CDR3 identification, clonotype clustering and error correction. Lower-bound total TCR beta diversity was estimated with a nonparametric unseen species model using Euler transformation. Using fastp trimming at Q25 and MiXCR clonotype assembly, TCRdb reanalyzed the public sequencing data and kept in-frame beta chains. Every CDR3 protein is listed once, alongside the most common genes and DNA of its rows. The V and J calls, along with clone size, are taken from TCRdb and not from the paper's own processing. Here the sample has approximately 670,000 distinct CDR3 sequences; over 40% occur a single time. Jointly, the top ten make up approximately 31% of the sample.

The chain couples TRBV11-3 to TRBJ2-1; 9 nucleotides in the junction match TRBD2. Sequenced: blood. The sequence was obtained from a man older than 75 in good health. The bases read TGTGCCAGCAGCTTAGTCGCGGGGGGGCCCGATGAGCAGTTCTTC. Its protein product is CASSLVAGGPDEQFF.